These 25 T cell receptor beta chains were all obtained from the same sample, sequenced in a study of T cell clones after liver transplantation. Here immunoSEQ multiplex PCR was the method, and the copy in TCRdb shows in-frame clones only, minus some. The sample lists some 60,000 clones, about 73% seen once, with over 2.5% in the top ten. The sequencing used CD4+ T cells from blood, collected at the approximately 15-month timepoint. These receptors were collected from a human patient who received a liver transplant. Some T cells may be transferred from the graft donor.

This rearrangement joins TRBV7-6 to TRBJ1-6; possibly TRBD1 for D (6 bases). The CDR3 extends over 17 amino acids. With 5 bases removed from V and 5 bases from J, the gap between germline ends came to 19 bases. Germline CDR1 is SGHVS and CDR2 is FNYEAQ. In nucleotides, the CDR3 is TGTGCCAGCAGCCCAAGACACGGAGGGGGAAATAATTCACCCCTCCACTTT. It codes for CASSPRHGGGNNSPLHF.

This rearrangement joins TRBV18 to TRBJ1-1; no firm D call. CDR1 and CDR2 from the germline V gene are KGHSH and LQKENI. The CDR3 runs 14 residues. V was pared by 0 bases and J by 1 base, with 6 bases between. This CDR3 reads CASSPPSANTEAFF. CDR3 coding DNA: TGTGCCAGCTCACCACCGTCGGCGAACACTGAAGCTTTCTTT.

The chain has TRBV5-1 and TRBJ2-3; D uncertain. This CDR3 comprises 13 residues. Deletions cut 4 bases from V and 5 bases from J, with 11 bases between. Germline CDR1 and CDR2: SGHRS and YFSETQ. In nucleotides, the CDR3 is TGCGCCAGCAGCAGGAACTCGGGAGATACGCAGTATTTT. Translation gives CASSRNSGDTQYF.

The chain's CDR3 is CASSVGDRTQETQYF. The DNA for the CDR3 is TGTGCCAGCAGCGTAGGGGACAGGACCCAAGAGACCCAGTACTTC. V gene TRBV9 combines with J gene TRBJ2-5, with 8 positions matching TRBD1. There are 15 residues in the CDR3. Germline CDR1 is SGDLS and CDR2 is YYNGEE. V shed 0 bases, J shed 1 base, and the junction held 2 bases outside the gene matches.

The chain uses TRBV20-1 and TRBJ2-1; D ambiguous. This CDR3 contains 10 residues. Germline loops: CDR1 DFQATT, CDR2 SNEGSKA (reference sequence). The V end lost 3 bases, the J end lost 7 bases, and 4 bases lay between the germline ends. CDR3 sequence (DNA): TGCAGTGCTAGTAGGAATGAGCAGTTCTTC. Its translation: CSASRNEQFF.

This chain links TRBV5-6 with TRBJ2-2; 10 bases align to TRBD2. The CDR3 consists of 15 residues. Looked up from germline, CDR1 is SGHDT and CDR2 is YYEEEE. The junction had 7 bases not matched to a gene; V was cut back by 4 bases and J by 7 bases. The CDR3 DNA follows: TGTGCCAGCAGCACGGGACTAGCGTTTAACGGGGAGCTGTTTTTT. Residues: CASSTGLAFNGELFF.

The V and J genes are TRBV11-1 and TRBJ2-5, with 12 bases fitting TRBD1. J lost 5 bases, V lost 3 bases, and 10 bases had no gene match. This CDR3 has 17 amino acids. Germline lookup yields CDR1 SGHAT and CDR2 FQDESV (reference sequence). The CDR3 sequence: CASSLGPGQGASETQYF. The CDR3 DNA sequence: TGTGCCAGCAGCTTGGGCCCGGGACAGGGGGCGTCGGAGACCCAGTACTTC.

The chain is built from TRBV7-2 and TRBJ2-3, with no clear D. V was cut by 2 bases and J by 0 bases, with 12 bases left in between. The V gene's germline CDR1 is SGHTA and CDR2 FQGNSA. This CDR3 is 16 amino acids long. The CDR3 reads CASSLWAKGSTDTQYF. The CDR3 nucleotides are TGTGCCAGCAGCTTATGGGCGAAGGGTAGCACAGATACGCAGTATTTT.

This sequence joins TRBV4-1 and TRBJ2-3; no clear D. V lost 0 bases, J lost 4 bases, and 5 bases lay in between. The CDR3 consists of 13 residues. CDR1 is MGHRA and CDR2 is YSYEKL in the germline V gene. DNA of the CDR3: TGCGCCAGCAGCCAAGACACACCAGATACGCAGTATTTT. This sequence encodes CASSQDTPDTQYF.

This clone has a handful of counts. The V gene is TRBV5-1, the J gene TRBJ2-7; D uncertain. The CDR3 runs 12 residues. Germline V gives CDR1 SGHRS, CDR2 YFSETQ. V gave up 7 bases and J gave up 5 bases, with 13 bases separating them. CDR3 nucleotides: TGCGCCAGCTCGAAGGACGGGCACGAGCAGTACTTC. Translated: CASSKDGHEQYF.

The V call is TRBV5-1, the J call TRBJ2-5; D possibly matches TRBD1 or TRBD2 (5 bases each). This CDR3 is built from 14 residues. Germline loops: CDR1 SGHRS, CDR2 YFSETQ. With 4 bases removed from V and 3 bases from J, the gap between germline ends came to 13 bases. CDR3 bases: TGCGCCAGCAGCCAACTCAGAGGGGAAGAGACCCAGTACTTC. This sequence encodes CASSQLRGEETQYF.

CDR3 residues: CASSLYGGRNQETQYF. The CDR3 bases are TGTGCCAGCAGCTTATATGGGGGCCGGAACCAAGAGACCCAGTACTTC. The gene calls are TRBV7-2 and TRBJ2-5; D is perhaps TRBD1 (6 bases). There are 16 residues in the CDR3. V lost 2 bases and J lost 0, with 13 bases in between. Per the germline V gene, CDR1 is SGHTA and CDR2 is FQGNSA.

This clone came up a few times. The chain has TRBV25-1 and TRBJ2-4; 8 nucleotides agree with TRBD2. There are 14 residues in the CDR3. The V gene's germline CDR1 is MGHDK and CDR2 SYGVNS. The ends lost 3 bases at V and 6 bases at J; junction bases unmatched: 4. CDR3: CASSDLAGPNIQYF. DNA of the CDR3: TGTGCCAGCAGTGACTTAGCGGGGCCAAACATTCAGTACTTC.

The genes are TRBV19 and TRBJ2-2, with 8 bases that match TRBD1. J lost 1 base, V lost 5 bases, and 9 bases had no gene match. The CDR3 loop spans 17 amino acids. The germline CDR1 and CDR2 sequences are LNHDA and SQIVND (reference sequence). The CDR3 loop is CASSAYPGTGNTGELFF. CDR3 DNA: TGTGCCAGTAGTGCCTACCCCGGGACAGGGAACACCGGGGAGCTGTTTTTT.

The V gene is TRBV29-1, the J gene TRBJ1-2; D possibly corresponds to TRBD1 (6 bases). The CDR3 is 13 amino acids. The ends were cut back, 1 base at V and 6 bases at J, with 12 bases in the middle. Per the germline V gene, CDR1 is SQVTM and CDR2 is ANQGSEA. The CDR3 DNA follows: TGCAGCGTTGAAGGGGGGCGCAATGATGGCTACACCTTC. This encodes CSVEGGRNDGYTF.

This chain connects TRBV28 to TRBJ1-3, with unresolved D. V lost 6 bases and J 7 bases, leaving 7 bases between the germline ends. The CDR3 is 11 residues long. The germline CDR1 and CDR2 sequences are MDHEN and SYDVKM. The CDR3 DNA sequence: TGTGCCAGCAGGGGTGGGAACACCATATATTTT. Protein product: CASRGGNTIYF.

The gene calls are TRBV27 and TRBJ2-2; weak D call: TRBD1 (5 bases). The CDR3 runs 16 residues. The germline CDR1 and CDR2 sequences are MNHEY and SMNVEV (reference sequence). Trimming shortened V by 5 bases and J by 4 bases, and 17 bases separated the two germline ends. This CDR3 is CASSMGFQGGTGELFF. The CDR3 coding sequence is TGTGCCAGCAGTATGGGATTCCAGGGTGGCACCGGGGAGCTGTTTTTT.

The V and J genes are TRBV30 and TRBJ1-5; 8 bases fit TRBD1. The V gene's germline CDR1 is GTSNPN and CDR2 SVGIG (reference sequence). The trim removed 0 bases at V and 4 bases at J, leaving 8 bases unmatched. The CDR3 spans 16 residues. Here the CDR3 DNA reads TGTGCCTGGAGTGTAGACCCCGGGACAGGAAATCAGCCCCAGCATTTT. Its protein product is CAWSVDPGTGNQPQHF.

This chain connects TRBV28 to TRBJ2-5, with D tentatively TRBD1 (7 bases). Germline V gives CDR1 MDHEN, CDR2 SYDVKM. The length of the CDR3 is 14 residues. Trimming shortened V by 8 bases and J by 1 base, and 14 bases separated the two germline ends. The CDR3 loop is CASVWRGPQETQYF. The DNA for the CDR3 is TGTGCCAGCGTATGGAGGGGGCCCCAAGAGACCCAGTACTTC. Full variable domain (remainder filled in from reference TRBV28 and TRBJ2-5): DVKVTQSSRYLVKRTGEKVFLECVQDMDHENMFWYRQDPGLGLRLIYFSYDVKMKEKGDIPEGYSVSREKKERFSLILESASTNQTSMYLCASVWRGPQETQYFGPGTRLLVL.

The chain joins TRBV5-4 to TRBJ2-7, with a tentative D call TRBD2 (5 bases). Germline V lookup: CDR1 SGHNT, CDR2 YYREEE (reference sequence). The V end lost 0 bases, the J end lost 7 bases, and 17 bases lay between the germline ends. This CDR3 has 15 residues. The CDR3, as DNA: TGTGCCAGCAGCTTGGGGCAGTTTAATACGGGGGAGCAGTACTTC. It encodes CASSLGQFNTGEQYF.

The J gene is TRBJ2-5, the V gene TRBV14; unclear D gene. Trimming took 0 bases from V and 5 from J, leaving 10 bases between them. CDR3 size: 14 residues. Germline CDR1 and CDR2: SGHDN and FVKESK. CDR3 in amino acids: CASSQELGSETQYF. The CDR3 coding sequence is TGTGCCAGCAGCCAAGAGTTGGGGTCGGAGACCCAGTACTTC.

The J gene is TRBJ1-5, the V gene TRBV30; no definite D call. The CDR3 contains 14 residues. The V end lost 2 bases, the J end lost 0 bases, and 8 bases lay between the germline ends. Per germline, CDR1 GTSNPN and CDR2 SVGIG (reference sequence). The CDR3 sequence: CAWSSVDSNQPQHF. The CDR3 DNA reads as TGTGCCTGGAGTTCCGTGGATAGCAATCAGCCCCAGCATTTT.

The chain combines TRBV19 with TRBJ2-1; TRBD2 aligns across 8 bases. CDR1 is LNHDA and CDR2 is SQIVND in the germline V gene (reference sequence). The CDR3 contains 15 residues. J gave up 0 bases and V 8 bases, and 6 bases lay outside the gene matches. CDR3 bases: TGTGCCAGTCGGAAAGCGGGAGTCTCCTACAATGAGCAGTTCTTC. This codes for CASRKAGVSYNEQFF.

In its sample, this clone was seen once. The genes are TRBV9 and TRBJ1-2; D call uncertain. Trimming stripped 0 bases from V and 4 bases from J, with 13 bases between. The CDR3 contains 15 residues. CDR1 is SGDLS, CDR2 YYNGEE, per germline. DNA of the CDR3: TGTGCCAGCAGCGTAGCTACGACCGTCCTCTATGGCTACACCTTC. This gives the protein CASSVATTVLYGYTF.

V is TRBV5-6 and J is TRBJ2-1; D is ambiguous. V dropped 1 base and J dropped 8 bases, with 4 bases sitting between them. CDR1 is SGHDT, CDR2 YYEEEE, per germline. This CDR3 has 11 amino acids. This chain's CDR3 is CASSLRDEQFF. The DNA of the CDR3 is TGTGCCAGCAGCTTGAGGGATGAGCAGTTCTTC.